This T cell receptor (beta chain) was profiled in a study of PD-1 blockade in classical Hodgkin lymphoma. The study's findings and limits: It was reported that newly diagnosed patients had less baseline TCR diversity than healthy donors.

Relapse after autologous stem cell transplantation occurred in every patient, and brentuximab vedotin exposure varied. To note about this clone: The target antigen is unknown. Other DNA sequences in this sample translate to the same CDR3.

TCRdb keeps only in-frame clones here, not all; method: immunoSEQ multiplex PCR. The table lists roughly 40,000 clones, over 55% of them singletons. The CDR3 runs to 15 residues. V lost 3 bases, J lost 4 bases, and 4 bases stayed unmatched. CDR1 is LGHNA and CDR2 is YNFKEQ in the germline V gene. The TCR sequence derives from a human donor with classical Hodgkin lymphoma. The sample here was peripheral blood mononuclear cells (PBMCs), taken at baseline. The chain couples TRBV4-2 to TRBJ2-7; 12 nucleotides line up with TRBD2. CDR3 residues: CASSQTSGSSYEQYF. The CDR3 DNA is TGTGCCAGCAGCCAGACTAGCGGGAGTAGTTACGAGCAGTACTTC.